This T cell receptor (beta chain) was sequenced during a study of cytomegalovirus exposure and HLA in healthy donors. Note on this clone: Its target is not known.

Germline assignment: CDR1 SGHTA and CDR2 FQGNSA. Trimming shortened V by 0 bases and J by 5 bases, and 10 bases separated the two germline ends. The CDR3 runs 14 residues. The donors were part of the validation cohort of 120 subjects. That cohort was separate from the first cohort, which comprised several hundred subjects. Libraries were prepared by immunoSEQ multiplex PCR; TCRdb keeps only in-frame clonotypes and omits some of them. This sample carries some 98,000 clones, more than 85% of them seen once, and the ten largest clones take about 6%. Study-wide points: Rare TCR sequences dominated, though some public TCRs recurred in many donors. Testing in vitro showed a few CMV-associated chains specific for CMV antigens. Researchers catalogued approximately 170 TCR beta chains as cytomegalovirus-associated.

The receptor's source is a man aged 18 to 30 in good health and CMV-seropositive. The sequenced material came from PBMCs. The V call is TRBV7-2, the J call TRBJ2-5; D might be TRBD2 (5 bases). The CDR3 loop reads CASSLAGDLETQYF. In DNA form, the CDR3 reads TGTGCCAGCAGCTTAGCGGGAGACTTGGAGACCCAGTACTTC.